This T cell receptor (beta chain) came from a study of OX40 agonist ivuxolimab in advanced cancers. Regarding the study in general: The costimulatory receptor OX40 (CD134) was targeted by ivuxolimab, a fully human IgG2 agonistic monoclonal antibody. The dose-escalation cohort was 82.7% male with a mean age of 60 years, ranging from roughly 23 to 90. The paper reports the monotherapy dose-escalation portion (N = 52 patients) of the phase I ivuxolimab trial. Three dose-escalation patients achieved partial responses, one with hepatocellular carcinoma and two with cutaneous melanoma. Of the roughly 51 patients in dose escalation, 19 had hepatocellular carcinoma, around 15 had melanoma, 9 had renal cell carcinoma and 9 had head and neck cancer. Intravenous ivuxolimab was administered to patients every 2 weeks at six dose levels: 0.01, 0.1, 0.3, 1.5, 3 and 10 mg/kg. Patients were allowed to have had prior anti-PD-1, anti-PD-L1 or anti-CTLA-4 therapy, and more than 30% of the dose-escalation patients had previously received checkpoint inhibitors. The purpose of peripheral TCRbeta sequencing was to test whether ivuxolimab changed TCR sequence diversity and led to clonal T-cell expansion. What the work shows at the level of the full study, not this receptor alone: On average, CD8+ T cells showed more expanded clones than CD4+ T cells after ivuxolimab. At doses of 0.1 to 3.0 mg/kg, clonal expansion of both CD4+ and CD8+ blood T cells was observed from baseline to week 6. Which antigens the clonally expanded peripheral T cells were specific for was not determined. In partial responders in the 0.1-3.0 mg/kg groups, normalized peripheral clonal expansion was found to be among the lowest, especially among CD8+ T cells. Low levels of normalized T-cell clonal expansion were also seen in some patients who did not respond.

To sequence the TCRbeta CDR3 region, genomic DNA was isolated from the sorted cells. The immunoSEQ Assay was used for sequencing of TCRbeta CDR3 regions. TCRdb retrieved this table from immuneACCESS and kept in-frame rearrangements only. Not all clones are present; in checked studies, unresolved V genes account for under half, and no reason is known for the remainder. Present in this sample are 42,000 or so clones, 86% of which were seen just once. The top ten hold 14% to 15% of the sample. This clone was picked up a small number of times. Its antigen is currently not known. Within one base of it there is no much larger clone, and no base qualities were kept. From the cysteine up to the phenylalanine, the CDR3 has a length of 13 residues. Only the CDR3 part of the read is kept: 39 bases, read in frame from the first base. The germline V gene sets CDR1 to SGHDN and CDR2 to FVKESK. V is reduced by 3 bases and J by 3 bases, leaving a spacing of 8 bases between them.

The trial excluded patients who had a history of autoimmune disease or were on systemic immunosuppression. Peripheral blood for TCR sequencing was collected from all dose cohorts at baseline, on cycle 4 day 1, and on cycle 7 day 1. The samples were taken from a phase I, first-in-human, multicenter, open-label dose-escalation trial of ivuxolimab. Adults with locally advanced or metastatic melanoma, renal cell carcinoma, hepatocellular carcinoma or head and neck squamous cell carcinoma were enrolled in the trial. CD4+ and CD8+ T cells were sorted separately from peripheral blood before TCR sequencing.

The chain couples TRBV14 to TRBJ1-2, with a weak D call of TRBD1 (6 bases match). Sequencing used CD4+ or CD8+ T cells sorted from blood, obtained in a trial of the OX40 agonist ivuxolimab. The TCR originated in an adult with an advanced solid tumor such as melanoma, head and neck, liver or kidney cancer. The DNA sequence is as follows: TGTGCCAGCAGCCACGCAGGGGACTATGGCTACACCTTC. The translation is CASSHAGDYGYTF.